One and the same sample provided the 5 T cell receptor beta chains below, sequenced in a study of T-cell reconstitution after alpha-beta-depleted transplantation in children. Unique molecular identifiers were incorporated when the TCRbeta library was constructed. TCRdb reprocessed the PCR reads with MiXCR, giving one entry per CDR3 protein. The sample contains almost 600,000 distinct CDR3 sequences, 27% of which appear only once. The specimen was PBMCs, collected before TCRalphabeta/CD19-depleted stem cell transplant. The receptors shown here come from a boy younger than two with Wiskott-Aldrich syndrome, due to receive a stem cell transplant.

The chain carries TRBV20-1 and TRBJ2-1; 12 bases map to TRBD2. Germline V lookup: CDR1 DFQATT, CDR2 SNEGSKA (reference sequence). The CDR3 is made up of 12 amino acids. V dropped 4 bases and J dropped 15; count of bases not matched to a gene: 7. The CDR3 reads CSATRLAGARFF. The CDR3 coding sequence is TGCAGTGCTACGAGACTAGCGGGAGCTAGGTTCTTC.

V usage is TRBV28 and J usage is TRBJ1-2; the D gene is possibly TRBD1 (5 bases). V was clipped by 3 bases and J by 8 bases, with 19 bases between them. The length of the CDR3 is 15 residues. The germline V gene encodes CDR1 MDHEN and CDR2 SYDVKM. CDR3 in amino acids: CASSFTGVTAGGYTF. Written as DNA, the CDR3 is TGTGCCAGCAGTTTCACCGGGGTGACAGCCGGCGGCTACACCTTC.

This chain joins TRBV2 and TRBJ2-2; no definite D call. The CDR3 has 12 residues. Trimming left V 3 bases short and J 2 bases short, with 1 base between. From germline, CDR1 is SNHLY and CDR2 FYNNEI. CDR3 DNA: TGTGCCAGCAGTGATAACACCGGGGAGCTGTTTTTT. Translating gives CASSDNTGELFF.

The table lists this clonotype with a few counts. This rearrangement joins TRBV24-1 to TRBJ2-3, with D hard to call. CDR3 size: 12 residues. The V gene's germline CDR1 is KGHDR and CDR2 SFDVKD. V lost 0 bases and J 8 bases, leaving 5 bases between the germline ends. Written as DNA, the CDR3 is TGTGCCACCAGTGATTTGGCGAGTACGCAGTATTTT. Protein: CATSDLASTQYF.

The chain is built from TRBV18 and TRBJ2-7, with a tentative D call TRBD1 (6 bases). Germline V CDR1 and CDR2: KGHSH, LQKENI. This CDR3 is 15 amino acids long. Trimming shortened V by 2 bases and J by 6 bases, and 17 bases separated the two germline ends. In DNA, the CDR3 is TGTGCCAGCTCACCAGTGCAGAGAAGAGGGGGCGAGCAGTACTTC. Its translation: CASSPVQRRGGEQYF.